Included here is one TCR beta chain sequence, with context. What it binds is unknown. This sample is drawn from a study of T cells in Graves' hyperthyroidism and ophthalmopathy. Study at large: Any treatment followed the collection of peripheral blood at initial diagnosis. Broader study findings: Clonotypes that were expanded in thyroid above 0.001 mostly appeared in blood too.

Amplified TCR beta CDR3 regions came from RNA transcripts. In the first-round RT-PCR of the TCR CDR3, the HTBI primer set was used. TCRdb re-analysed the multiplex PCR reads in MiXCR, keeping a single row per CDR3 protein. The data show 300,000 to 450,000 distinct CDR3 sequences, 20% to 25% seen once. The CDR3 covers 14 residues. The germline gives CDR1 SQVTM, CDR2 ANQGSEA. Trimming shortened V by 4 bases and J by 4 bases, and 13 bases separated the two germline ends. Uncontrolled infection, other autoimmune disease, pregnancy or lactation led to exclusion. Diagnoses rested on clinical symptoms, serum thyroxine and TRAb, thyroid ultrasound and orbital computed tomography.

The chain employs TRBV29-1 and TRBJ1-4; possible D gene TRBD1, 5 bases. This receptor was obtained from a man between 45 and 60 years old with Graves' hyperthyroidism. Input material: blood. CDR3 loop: CSVATGGFNEKLFF. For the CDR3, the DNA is TGCAGCGTTGCAACGGGGGGATTTAATGAAAAACTGTTTTTT.